This T cell receptor beta chain was retrieved from a study of identical twins. Study results and caveats: Out-of-frame alpha sequences shared by twins showed excess low generation probability. Excess twin sharing in beta out-of-frame sequences was weaker. Models underestimated how often monozygotic twins shared out-of-frame TCR alpha.

Trimming removed 0 bases from V and 5 bases from J, with 7 bases in between. This CDR3 has 13 amino acids. Germline V gives CDR1 SGDLS, CDR2 YYNGEE. With respect to this clonotype: The antigen remains undetermined.

TCRdb fed the 5' RACE reads into MiXCR, producing one record per CDR3 protein. The sample contains a few hundred thousand distinct CDR3 sequences, 10% of which appear only once. The rearrangement joins TRBV9 to TRBJ2-3; D call uncertain. This receptor was identified in a man aged 45-60 years in good health. The specimen was memory T cells sorted from blood. The CDR3 spells CASSVDPGDTQYF. In DNA, the CDR3 is TGTGCCAGCAGCGTAGACCCGGGAGATACGCAGTATTTT.